The rows below give T cell receptor beta chains drawn from one sample of a study of blood T cell repertoires in COVID-19. Measured with immunoSEQ multiplex PCR; TCRdb has only the in-frame clones, and not every one. There are some 320,000 clones in the sample; roughly 90% occur only once, and over 8.5% lies in the top ten. The sample consisted of peripheral blood. The origin of the receptors is a woman aged 30 to 39 with COVID-19, enrolled during active disease. The CDR3 runs from the conserved cysteine through the conserved F or W. The order of the fields is V gene, J gene, CDR3 length, clone size, D gene, CDR3 DNA, CDR3 protein. D genes are given only for firm matches. The size of a clone is reported for some rows only, either as once, few or many, or as a class for expanded clones.

TRBV11-2	TRBJ1-2	13	-	-	TGTGCCAGCAGCTTAGGTCTTGACAACCGCTACACCTTC	CASSLGLDNRYTF
TRBV2	TRBJ2-2	14	-	-	TGTGCCAGCAGTGCACGGGCGAACACCGGGGAGCTGTTTTTT	CASSARANTGELFF
TRBV20-1	TRBJ1-3	17	-	TRBD1	TGCAGTGCTAGTTCCAGGACAGGGGCTTTTATAGGAAACACCATATATTTT	CSASSRTGAFIGNTIYF
TRBV28	TRBJ1-5	14	-	-	TGTGCCAGCAGTTCCAGGGCTGGCAATCAGCCCCAGCATTTT	CASSSRAGNQPQHF
TRBV19	TRBJ1-2	13	-	TRBD1	TGTGCCAGTAGTATGACAGGGCCCCAGGGCTACACCTTC	CASSMTGPQGYTF
TRBV5-1	TRBJ1-2	14	-	TRBD1	TGCGCCAGCAGCTTGGGACAGGGCCACTATGGCTACACCTTC	CASSLGQGHYGYTF
TRBV6-5	TRBJ1-6	13	-	-	TGTGCCAGCCTTGGACAGATCCTTTCACCCCTCCACTTT	CASLGQILSPLHF
TRBV29-1	TRBJ1-1	12	-	TRBD1	TGCAGCGTTGACAGGGGGATTACTGAAGCTTTCTTT	CSVDRGITEAFF
TRBV19	TRBJ1-1	14	-	-	TGTGCCAGTAGTATTCATCAGGGGAACACTGAAGCTTTCTTT	CASSIHQGNTEAFF
TRBV13	TRBJ1-2	15	-	-	TGTGCCAGCAGCTTAGGAGAGGGCCAACTCTATGGCTACACCTTC	CASSLGEGQLYGYTF
TRBV6-5	TRBJ1-1	14	-	-	TGTGCCAGCAGTCAAACGAGGGTGAACACTGAAGCTTTCTTT	CASSQTRVNTEAFF
TRBV7-9	TRBJ1-2	12	-	-	TGTGCCAGCAGCGGAGGGGTCGATGGCTACACCTTC	CASSGGVDGYTF
TRBV5-1	TRBJ1-2	14	-	-	TGCGCCAGCAGCTTGACAGGAGAAAACTATGGCTACACCTTC	CASSLTGENYGYTF
TRBV2	TRBJ1-2	14	-	-	TGTGCCAGCTCAAATGGGGCCACTAACTATGGCTACACCTTC	CASSNGATNYGYTF
TRBV7-8	TRBJ2-2	14	-	-	TGTGCCAGCAGCTTAGGTCCGGGCACCGGGGAGCTGTTTTTT	CASSLGPGTGELFF
TRBV2	TRBJ1-6	9	once	-	TGTGCCTCCGGTTCACCCCTCCACTTT	CASGSPLHF
TRBV2	TRBJ2-2	18	-	TRBD2	TGTGCCAGCAGTGAAGAATCAGCGGGGGGACCGAACACCGGGGAGCTGTTTTTT	CASSEESAGGPNTGELFF
TRBV5-1	TRBJ2-1	14	-	TRBD1	TGCGCCAGCAGCTTGCAGGGGGATAAAAATGAGCAGTTCTTC	CASSLQGDKNEQFF
TRBV7-2	TRBJ1-4	14	-	-	TGTGCCAGCAGCTTTTCGGGGGTAAAAGAAAAACTGTTTTTT	CASSFSGVKEKLFF
TRBV10-3	TRBJ2-5	12	-	-	TGTGCCATCAGTTCTAGTCAAGAGACCCAGTACTTC	CAISSSQETQYF
TRBV6-2/TRBV6-3	TRBJ2-3	18	-	-	TGTGCCAGCAGTCCACTGGGCGGGGGCCCAGGGGGCACAGATACGCAGTATTTT	CASSPLGGGPGGTDTQYF
TRBV7-9	TRBJ2-1	14	-	-	TGTGCCAGCAGCCCCCGGAGGGGTGGCAATGAGCAGTTCTTC	CASSPRRGGNEQFF
TRBV10-1	TRBJ1-1	16	-	TRBD1	TGCGCCAGCAGTGAGTCGAAGGGACAGCCGAACACTGAAGCTTTCTTT	CASSESKGQPNTEAFF
TRBV5-1	TRBJ1-6	15	-	-	TGCGCCAGCAGCTTGGATTGGGGGCTGGATTCACCCCTCCACTTT	CASSLDWGLDSPLHF
TRBV19	TRBJ2-1	14	once	-	TGTGCCAGTAGTATCTGGGGGCGAGGGGATGAGCAGTTCTTC	CASSIWGRGDEQFF
TRBV5-1	TRBJ2-1	17	-	TRBD1	TGCGCCAGCAGCTGGACCCCGGGACAGGGGGCTTACAATGAGCAGTTCTTC	CASSWTPGQGAYNEQFF
TRBV18	TRBJ1-3	15	-	-	TGTGCCAGCTCACCGCGGAAGGGGACTGGAAACACCATATATTTT	CASSPRKGTGNTIYF